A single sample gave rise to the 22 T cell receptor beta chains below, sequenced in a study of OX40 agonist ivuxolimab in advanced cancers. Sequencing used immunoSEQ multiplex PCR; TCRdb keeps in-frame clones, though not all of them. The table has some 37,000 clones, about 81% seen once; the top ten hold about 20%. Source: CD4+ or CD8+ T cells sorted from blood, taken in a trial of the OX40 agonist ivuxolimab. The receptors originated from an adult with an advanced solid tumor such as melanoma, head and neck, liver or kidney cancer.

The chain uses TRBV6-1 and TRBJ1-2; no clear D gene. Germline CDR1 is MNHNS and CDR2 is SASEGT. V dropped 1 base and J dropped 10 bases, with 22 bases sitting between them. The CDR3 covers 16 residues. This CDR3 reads CASSEGTAKHAGHYTF. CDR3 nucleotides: TGTGCCAGCAGTGAAGGGACGGCCAAACACGCTGGGCACTACACCTTC.

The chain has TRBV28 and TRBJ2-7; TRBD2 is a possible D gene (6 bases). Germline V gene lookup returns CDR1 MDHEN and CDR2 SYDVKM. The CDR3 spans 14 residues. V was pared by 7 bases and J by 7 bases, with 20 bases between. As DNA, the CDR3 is TGTGCCAGCACCTCTTCGGGACTTCACGGGGAGCAGTACTTC. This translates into CASTSSGLHGEQYF.

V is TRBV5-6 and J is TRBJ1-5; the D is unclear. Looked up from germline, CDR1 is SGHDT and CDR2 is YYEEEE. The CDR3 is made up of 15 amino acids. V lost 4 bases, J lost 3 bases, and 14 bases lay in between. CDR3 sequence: CASSVLSNHNQPQHF. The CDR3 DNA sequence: TGTGCCAGCAGCGTCTTATCCAACCACAATCAGCCCCAGCATTTT.

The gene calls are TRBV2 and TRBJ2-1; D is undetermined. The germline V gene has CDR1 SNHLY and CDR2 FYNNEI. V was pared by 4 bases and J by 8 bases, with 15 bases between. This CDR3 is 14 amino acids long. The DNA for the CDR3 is TGTGCCAGCAGTGTACAACGGCTTGGGGATGAGCAGTTCTTC. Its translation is CASSVQRLGDEQFF.

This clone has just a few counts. In nucleotides, the CDR3 is TGTGCCAGCAGTGATTCTGGGGGCTTCAATCAGCCCCAGCATTTT. Its protein product is CASSDSGGFNQPQHF. V usage is TRBV2 and J usage is TRBJ1-5, with D maybe TRBD1 (6 bases). CDR1 is SNHLY, CDR2 FYNNEI, per germline. V lost 3 bases and J lost 3, with 12 bases in between. The CDR3 totals 15 residues.

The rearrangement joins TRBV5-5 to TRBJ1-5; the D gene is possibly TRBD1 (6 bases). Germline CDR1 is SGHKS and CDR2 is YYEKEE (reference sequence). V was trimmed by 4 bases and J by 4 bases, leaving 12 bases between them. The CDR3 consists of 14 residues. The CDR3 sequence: CASSQFTGNQPQHF. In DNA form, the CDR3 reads TGTGCCAGCAGCCAGTTTACAGGGAATCAGCCCCAGCATTTT.

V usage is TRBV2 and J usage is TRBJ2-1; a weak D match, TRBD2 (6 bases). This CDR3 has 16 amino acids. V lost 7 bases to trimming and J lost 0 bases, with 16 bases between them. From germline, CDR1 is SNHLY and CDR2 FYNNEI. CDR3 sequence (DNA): TGTGCCAGCACCCCGGAGGGGAGGACCTCCTACAATGAGCAGTTCTTC. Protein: CASTPEGRTSYNEQFF.

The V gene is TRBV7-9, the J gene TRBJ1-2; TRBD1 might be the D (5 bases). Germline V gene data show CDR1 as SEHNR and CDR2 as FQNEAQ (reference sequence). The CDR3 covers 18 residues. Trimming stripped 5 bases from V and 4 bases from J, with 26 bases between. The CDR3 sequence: CASSRERDGRTRVYGYTF. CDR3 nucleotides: TGTGCCAGCAGCCGAGAGCGGGACGGAAGGACACGTGTCTATGGCTACACCTTC.

CDR3 protein: CASSYDRSKNIQYF. The CDR3, as DNA: TGTGCCAGCAGCTACGACAGGAGCAAAAACATTCAGTACTTC. The chain recombines TRBV7-2 with TRBJ2-4, with D possibly matching TRBD1 (6 bases). V lost 4 bases to trimming and J lost 3 bases, with 10 bases between them. The CDR3 contains 14 residues. CDR1 SGHTA and CDR2 FQGNSA come from the germline V gene.

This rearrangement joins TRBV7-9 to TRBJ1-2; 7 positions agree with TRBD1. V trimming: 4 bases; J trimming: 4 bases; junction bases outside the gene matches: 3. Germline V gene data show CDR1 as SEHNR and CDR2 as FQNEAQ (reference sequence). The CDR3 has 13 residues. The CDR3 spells CASSSRQGYGYTF. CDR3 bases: TGTGCCAGCAGCTCACGACAGGGCTATGGCTACACCTTC.

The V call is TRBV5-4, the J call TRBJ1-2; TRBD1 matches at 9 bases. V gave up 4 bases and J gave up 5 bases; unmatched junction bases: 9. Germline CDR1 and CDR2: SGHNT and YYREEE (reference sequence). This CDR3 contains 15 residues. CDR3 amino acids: CASSAETGGRYGYTF. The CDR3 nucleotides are TGTGCCAGCAGCGCCGAGACAGGGGGAAGGTATGGCTACACCTTC.

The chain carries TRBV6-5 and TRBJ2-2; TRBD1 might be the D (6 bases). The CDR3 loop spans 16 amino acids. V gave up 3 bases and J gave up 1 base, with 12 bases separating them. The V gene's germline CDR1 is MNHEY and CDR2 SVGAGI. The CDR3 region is CASSYLGGLNTGELFF. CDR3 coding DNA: TGTGCCAGCAGTTATCTTGGGGGCCTGAACACCGGGGAGCTGTTTTTT.

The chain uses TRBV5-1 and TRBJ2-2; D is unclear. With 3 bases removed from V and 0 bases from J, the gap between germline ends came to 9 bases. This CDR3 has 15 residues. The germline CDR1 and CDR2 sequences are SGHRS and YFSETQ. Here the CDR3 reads CASSSLTPNTGELFF. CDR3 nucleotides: TGCGCCAGCAGCTCACTGACCCCGAACACCGGGGAGCTGTTTTTT.

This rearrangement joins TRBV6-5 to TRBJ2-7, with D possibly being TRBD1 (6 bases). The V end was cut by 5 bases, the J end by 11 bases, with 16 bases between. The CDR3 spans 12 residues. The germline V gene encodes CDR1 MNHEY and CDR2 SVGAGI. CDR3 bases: TGTGCCAGCAGTGAGGTTAACAGGGCGGAGTACTTC. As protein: CASSEVNRAEYF.

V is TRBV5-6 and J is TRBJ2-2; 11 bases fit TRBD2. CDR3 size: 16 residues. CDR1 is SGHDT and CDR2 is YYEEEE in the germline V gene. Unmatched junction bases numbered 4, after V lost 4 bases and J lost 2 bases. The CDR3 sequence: CASSPTSGVNTGELFF. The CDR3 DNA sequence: TGTGCCAGCAGCCCGACTAGCGGGGTCAACACCGGGGAGCTGTTTTTT.

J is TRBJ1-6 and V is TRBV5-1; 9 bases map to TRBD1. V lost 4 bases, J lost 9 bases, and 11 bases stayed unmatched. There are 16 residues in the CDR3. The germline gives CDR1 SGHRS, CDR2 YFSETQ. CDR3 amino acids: CASSDFPGQGLSPLHF. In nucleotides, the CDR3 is TGCGCCAGCAGCGATTTCCCGGGACAGGGTCTTTCACCCCTCCACTTT.

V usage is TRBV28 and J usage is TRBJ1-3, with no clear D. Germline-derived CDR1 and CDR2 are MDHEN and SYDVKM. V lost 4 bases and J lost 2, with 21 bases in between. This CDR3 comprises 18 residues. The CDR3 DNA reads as TGTGCCAGCAGTTATCTTGAAAGGAGACTGCGAACTGGAAACACCATATATTTT. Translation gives CASSYLERRLRTGNTIYF.

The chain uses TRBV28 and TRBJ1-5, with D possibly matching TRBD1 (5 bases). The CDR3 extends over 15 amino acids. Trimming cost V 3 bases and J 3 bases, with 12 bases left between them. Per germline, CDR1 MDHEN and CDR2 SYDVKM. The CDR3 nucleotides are TGTGCCAGCAGTTTCAGGCAGGGAAACAATCAGCCCCAGCATTTT. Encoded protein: CASSFRQGNNQPQHF.

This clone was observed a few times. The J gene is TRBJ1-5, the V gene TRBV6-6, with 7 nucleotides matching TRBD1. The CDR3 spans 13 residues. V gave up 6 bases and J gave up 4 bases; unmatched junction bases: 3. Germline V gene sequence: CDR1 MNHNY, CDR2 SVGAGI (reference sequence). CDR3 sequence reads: CASRPGQNQPQHF. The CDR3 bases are TGTGCCAGCAGGCCGGGACAGAATCAGCCCCAGCATTTT.

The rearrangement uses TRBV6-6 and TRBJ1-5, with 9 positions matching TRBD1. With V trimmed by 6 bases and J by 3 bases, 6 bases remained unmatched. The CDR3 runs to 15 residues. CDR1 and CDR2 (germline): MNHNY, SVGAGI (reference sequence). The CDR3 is CASRPGQGDNQPQHF. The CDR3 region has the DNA TGTGCCAGCAGGCCGGGACAGGGCGACAATCAGCCCCAGCATTTT.

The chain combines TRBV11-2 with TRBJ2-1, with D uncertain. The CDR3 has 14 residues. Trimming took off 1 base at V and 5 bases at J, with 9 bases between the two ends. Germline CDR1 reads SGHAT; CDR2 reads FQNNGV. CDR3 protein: CASSLVSRNNEQFF. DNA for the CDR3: TGTGCCAGCAGCTTAGTCTCCAGAAACAATGAGCAGTTCTTC.

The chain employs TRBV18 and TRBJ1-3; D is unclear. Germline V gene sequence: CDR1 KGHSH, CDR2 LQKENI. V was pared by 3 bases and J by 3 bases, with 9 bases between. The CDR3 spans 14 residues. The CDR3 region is CASSPLIDGNTIYF. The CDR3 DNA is TGTGCCAGCTCACCTCTAATCGATGGAAACACCATATATTTT.